Presented here are 12 T cell receptor beta chains from one specimen sequenced in a study of TIL therapy for anti-PD-1-resistant metastatic lung cancer. Sample time point: pre-treatment sample, taken before nivolumab and TIL therapy. The libraries were made with immunoSEQ v3. TCRdb keeps only in-frame clones here, not all; method: immunoSEQ multiplex PCR. The data show approximately 45,000 clones, roughly 85% seen once. Material: blood, obtained at baseline. The source is a man aged 65 to 85 with non-small cell lung cancer.

The rearrangement links TRBV14 to TRBJ2-5, with 7 bases fitting TRBD1. CDR3 length: 15 amino acids. The germline V gene has CDR1 SGHDN and CDR2 FVKESK. Trimming cost V 5 bases and J 0 bases; bases outside gene matches: 6. The CDR3 loop reads CASSYRGNYQETQYF. CDR3 bases: TGTGCCAGCAGCTACAGGGGCAACTACCAAGAGACCCAGTACTTC. Filled out from reference TRBV14 and TRBJ2-5, the complete variable domain reads EAGVTQFPSHSVIEKGQTVTLRCDPISGHDNLYWYRRVMGKEIKFLLHFVKESKQDESGMPNNRFLAERTGGTYSTLKVQPAELEDSGVYFCASSYRGNYQETQYFGPGTRLLVL.

J is TRBJ2-7 and V is TRBV7-8; 9 bases are a match to TRBD1. The CDR3 totals 13 residues. The V and J ends lost 1 base and 5 bases, in that order; junction bases with no gene match: 0. Germline V gives CDR1 SGHVS, CDR2 FQNEAQ. The CDR3 region is CASSLGTGDEQYF. The CDR3 bases are TGTGCCAGCAGCTTAGGGACAGGGGACGAGCAGTACTTC.

Comment on this clone: The junction does not match germline at one end; this may be a read error. The gene calls are TRBV7-7 and TRBJ2-5; 11 nucleotides match TRBD1. The CDR3 is made up of 15 amino acids. Germline CDR1 reads SSHAT; CDR2 reads FNYEAQ (reference sequence). The DNA for the CDR3 is TGTGCTAGCAGCTCCGGGACAGGGGGACAAGAGACCCAGTACTTC. It encodes CASSSGTGGQETQYF.

This rearrangement joins TRBV2 to TRBJ1-3; D ambiguous. The CDR3 spans 15 residues. The germline V gene encodes CDR1 SNHLY and CDR2 FYNNEI. Trimming pared 3 bases from V and 0 bases from J, leaving 9 bases between. The CDR3 protein is CASSDSGFSGNTIYF. The CDR3 DNA reads as TGTGCCAGCAGTGACAGTGGTTTCTCTGGAAACACCATATATTTT.

V usage is TRBV28 and J usage is TRBJ1-2, with D possibly being TRBD1 (6 bases). This CDR3 contains 14 residues. Looked up from germline, CDR1 is MDHEN and CDR2 is SYDVKM. The V end was cut by 3 bases, the J end by 4 bases, with 12 bases between. Here the CDR3 reads CASSFRDTFYGYTF. In DNA form, the CDR3 reads TGTGCCAGCAGTTTTAGGGACACCTTCTATGGCTACACCTTC.

The V call is TRBV7-6, the J call TRBJ1-5; the D is unclear. Trimming left V 1 base short and J 6 bases short, with 13 bases between. The germline CDR1 and CDR2 sequences are SGHVS and FNYEAQ. CDR3 length: 15 residues. The CDR3 is CASSLGSAGSQPQHF. The CDR3, as DNA: TGTGCCAGCAGCTTAGGGTCGGCGGGGTCTCAGCCCCAGCATTTT.

The chain is built from TRBV28 and TRBJ2-3; 8 nucleotides agree with TRBD1. The CDR3 spans 18 residues. The germline gives CDR1 MDHEN, CDR2 SYDVKM. Trimming took 3 bases from V and 2 from J; bases not matched to a gene: 13. The CDR3 region is CASSFGPGQVITTDTQYF. The CDR3 DNA reads as TGTGCCAGCAGTTTCGGTCCGGGACAGGTCATTACCACAGATACGCAGTATTTT.

This clone was seen once. The rearrangement links TRBV6-6 to TRBJ2-5; D remains ambiguous. The CDR3 contains 14 residues. V shed 7 bases and J shed 2 bases, with 14 bases lying between them. Germline-derived CDR1 and CDR2 are MNHNY and SVGAGI (reference sequence). This chain's CDR3 is CASNSGKRQETQYF. The CDR3 nucleotides are TGTGCCAGCAATTCGGGTAAAAGACAAGAGACCCAGTACTTC.

The count of this clone is one. The chain links TRBV9 to TRBJ2-2; D not resolved. CDR3 length equals 13 residues. CDR1 and CDR2 (germline): SGDLS, YYNGEE. Trimming removed 4 bases at V and 5 bases at J, with 9 bases between. The CDR3 sequence: CASSPAETGELFF. CDR3 DNA: TGTGCCAGCAGCCCAGCCGAGACCGGGGAGCTGTTTTTT.

The chain links TRBV18 to TRBJ2-2; 7 bases align to TRBD1. CDR3 size: 15 residues. J was trimmed by 5 bases and V by 3 bases; bases with no gene match: 6. CDR1 is KGHSH, CDR2 LQKENI, per germline. The CDR3 loop is CASSPRQGRTGELFF. The CDR3 nucleotides are TGTGCCAGCTCACCTCGACAGGGAAGGACCGGGGAGCTGTTTTTT.

The V and J genes are TRBV30 and TRBJ2-2; 8 bases match TRBD1. CDR1 is GTSNPN, CDR2 SVGIG, per germline (reference sequence). V lost 0 bases to trimming and J lost 5 bases; unmatched junction nucleotides: 2. The CDR3 has 14 amino acids. The CDR3 DNA reads as TGTGCCTGGAGTGTAACAGGGGGAACCGGGGAGCTGTTTTTT. Translation: CAWSVTGGTGELFF.

V usage is TRBV9 and J usage is TRBJ2-7, with D tentatively TRBD1 (6 bases). Germline CDR1 and CDR2: SGDLS and YYNGEE. With 4 bases removed from V and 6 bases from J, the gap between germline ends came to 17 bases. This CDR3 spans 14 amino acids. The DNA for the CDR3 is TGTGCCAGCAGCCCGCCGGGACAACCTATCGAGCAGTACTTC. Translated, it gives CASSPPGQPIEQYF. Drawing the rest from reference TRBV9 and TRBJ2-7, the complete variable domain is DSGVTQTPKHLITATGQRVTLRCSPRSGDLSVYWYQQSLDQGLQFLIQYYNGEERAKGNILERFSAQQFPDLHSELNLSSLELGDSALYFCASSPPGQPIEQYFGPGTRLTVT.